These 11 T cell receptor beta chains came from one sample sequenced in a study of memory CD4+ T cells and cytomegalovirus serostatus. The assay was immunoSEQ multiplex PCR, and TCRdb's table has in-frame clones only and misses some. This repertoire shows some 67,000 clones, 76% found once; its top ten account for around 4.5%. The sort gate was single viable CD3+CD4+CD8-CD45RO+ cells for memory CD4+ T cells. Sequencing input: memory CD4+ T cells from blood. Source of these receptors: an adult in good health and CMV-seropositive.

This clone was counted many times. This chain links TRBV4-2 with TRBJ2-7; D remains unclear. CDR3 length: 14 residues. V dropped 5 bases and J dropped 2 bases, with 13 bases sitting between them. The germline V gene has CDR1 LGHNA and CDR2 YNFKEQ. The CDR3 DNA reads TGTGCCAGCAGCTCTGTGGACCCCCCCTACGAGCAGTACTTC. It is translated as CASSSVDPPYEQYF.

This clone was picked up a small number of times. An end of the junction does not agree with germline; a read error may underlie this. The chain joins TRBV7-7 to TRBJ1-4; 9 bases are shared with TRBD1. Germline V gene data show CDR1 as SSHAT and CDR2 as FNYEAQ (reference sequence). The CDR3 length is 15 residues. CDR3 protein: CASSPSDRGNEKLFF. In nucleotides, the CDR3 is TGTGCTAGCAGCCCCTCGGACAGGGGCAATGAAAAACTGTTTTTT.

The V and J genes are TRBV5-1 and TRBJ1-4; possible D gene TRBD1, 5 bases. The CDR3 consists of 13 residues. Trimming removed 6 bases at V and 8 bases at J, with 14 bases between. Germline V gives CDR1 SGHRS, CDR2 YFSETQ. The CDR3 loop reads CASTRGWREKLFF. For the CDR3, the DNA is TGCGCCAGCACGAGGGGCTGGAGAGAAAAACTGTTTTTT.

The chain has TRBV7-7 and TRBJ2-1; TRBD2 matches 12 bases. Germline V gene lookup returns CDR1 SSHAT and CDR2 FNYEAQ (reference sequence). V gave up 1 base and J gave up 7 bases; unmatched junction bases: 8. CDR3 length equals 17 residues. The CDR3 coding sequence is TGTGCCAGCAGCTTAGAGGCTAGCGGGGGGGCAAGAAATGAGCAGTTCTTC. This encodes CASSLEASGGARNEQFF.

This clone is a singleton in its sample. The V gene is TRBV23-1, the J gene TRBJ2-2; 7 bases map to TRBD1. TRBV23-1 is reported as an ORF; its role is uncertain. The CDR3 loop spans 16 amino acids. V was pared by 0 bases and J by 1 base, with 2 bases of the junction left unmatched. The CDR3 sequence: CASSQSTGLNTGELFF. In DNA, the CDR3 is TGCGCCAGCAGTCAATCGACAGGGCTGAACACCGGGGAGCTGTTTTTT.

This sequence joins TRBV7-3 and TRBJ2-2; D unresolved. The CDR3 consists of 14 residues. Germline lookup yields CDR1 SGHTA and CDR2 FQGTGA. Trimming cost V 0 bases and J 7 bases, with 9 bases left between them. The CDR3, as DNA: TGTGCCAGCAGCTTAACACAGCTTGGCGGGGAGCTGTTTTTT. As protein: CASSLTQLGGELFF.

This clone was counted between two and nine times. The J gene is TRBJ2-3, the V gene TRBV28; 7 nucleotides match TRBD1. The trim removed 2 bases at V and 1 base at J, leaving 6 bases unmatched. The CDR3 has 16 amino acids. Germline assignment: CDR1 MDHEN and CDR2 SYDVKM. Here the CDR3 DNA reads TGTGCCAGCAGTTTACAAACAGGGGTCGGCACAGATACGCAGTATTTT. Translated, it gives CASSLQTGVGTDTQYF.

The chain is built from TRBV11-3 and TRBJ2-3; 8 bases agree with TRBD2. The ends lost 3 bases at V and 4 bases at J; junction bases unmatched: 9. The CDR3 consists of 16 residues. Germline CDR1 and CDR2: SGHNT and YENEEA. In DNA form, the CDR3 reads TGTGCCAGCAGCTTTTCCGCGGGGGGTTTGGCAGATACGCAGTATTTT. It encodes CASSFSAGGLADTQYF.

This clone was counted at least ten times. The CDR3 coding sequence is TGTGCCTGGAGCCACAGGGGGTATGACACTGAAGCTTTCTTT. This gives the protein CAWSHRGYDTEAFF. This chain joins TRBV30 and TRBJ1-1, with 8 bases lining up with TRBD1. The V gene end was trimmed by 3 bases and the J gene end by 3 bases; junction bases not matched to a gene: 6. Germline V gene lookup returns CDR1 GTSNPN and CDR2 SVGIG (reference sequence). The CDR3 has 14 residues.

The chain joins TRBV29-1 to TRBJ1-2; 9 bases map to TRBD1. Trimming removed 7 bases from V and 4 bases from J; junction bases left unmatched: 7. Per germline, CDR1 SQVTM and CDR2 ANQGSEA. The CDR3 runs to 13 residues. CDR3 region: CSAAQGAGYGYTF. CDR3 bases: TGCAGCGCTGCACAGGGGGCAGGCTATGGCTACACCTTC.

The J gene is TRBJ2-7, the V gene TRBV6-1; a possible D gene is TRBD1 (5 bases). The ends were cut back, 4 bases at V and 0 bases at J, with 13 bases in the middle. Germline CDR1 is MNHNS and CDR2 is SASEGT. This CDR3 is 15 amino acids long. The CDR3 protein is CASSAATASSYEQYF. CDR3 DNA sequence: TGTGCCAGCAGTGCGGCGACAGCGAGCTCCTACGAGCAGTACTTC.